The 3 T cell receptor beta chains given below trace back to one sample, sequenced in a study of shared clonotypes between healthy human individuals. Clones were read by immunoSEQ multiplex PCR, and TCRdb kept only the in-frame ones, dropping some. The table has around 600,000 clones, roughly 95% seen once. CD45RO negativity and positive selection for CCR7 defined naive CD8 cells, a population that excluded terminally differentiated effector memory CD45RA+ cells. The sequenced sample consisted of naive CD8+ T cells sorted from blood. Every receptor here comes from a woman aged 25 to 39 in good health.

The J gene is TRBJ2-1, the V gene TRBV28; 11 nucleotides line up with TRBD2. Germline CDR1 and CDR2: MDHEN and SYDVKM. The junction had 4 bases not matched to a gene; V was cut back by 10 bases and J by 5 bases. The CDR3 covers 13 residues. The CDR3 DNA reads TGTGCCATCCAGACTAGCGGGAACAATGAGCAGTTCTTC. This gives the protein CAIQTSGNNEQFF.

V and J are TRBV9 and TRBJ1-4; D unresolved. V was pared by 4 bases and J by 8 bases, with 12 bases between. The CDR3 is made up of 13 amino acids. Germline CDR1 reads SGDLS; CDR2 reads YYNGEE. CDR3 region: CASSSGLKEKLFF. For the CDR3, the DNA is TGTGCCAGCAGCTCCGGGTTGAAGGAAAAACTGTTTTTT.

The V call is TRBV29-1, the J call TRBJ2-7, with TRBD1 matching over 7 bases. The CDR3 consists of 12 residues. V was pared by 6 bases and J by 4 bases, with 6 bases of the junction left unmatched. Germline loops: CDR1 SQVTM, CDR2 ANQGSEA. This CDR3 is CSVQGPKYEQYF. CDR3 coding DNA: TGCAGCGTACAGGGGCCGAAATACGAGCAGTACTTC.